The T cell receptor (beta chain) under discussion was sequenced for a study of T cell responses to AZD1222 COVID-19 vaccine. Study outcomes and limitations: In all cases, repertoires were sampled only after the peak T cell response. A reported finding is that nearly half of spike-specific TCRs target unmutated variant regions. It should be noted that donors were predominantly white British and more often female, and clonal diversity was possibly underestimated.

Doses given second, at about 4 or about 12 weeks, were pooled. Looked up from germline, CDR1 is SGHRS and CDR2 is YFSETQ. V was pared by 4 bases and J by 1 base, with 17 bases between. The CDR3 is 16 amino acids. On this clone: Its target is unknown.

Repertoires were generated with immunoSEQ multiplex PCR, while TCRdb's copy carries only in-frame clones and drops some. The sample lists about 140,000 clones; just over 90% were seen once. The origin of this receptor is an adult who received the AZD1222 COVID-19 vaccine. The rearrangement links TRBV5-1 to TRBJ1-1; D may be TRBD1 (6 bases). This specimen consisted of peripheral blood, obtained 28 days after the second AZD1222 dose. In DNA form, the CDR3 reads TGCGCCAGCAGCGAACTCAGGGGTGGGCAGAACACTGAAGCTTTCTTT. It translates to CASSELRGGQNTEAFF.